This T cell receptor (beta chain) was captured in a study of T and B cells in COVID-19 patients. Whole-study context: In the active-infection cohort, about 90% of the roughly 20 patients had comorbidities linked to unfavorable COVID-19 outcome. General study points: Sorted SARS-CoV-2-responsive or tetramer+ T cells and CD4+, regulatory and CD8+ subsets were not yet sequenced.

With respect to this clonotype: Its antigen is unknown.

Multiplex PCR with BIOMED2 TRB-A/B primer pools amplified TRB rearrangements. TCRdb redid the calling of the multiplex PCR reads with MiXCR, one entry per CDR3 protein. The data contain 9,500 to 13,000 distinct CDR3 sequences, around 31% of them seen just once; the ten biggest clones take up roughly an eighth. Blood genomic DNA input for TRB amplification was roughly 250-550 ng. Trimming stripped 4 bases from V and 6 bases from J, with 10 bases between. The CDR3 runs to 12 residues. Looked up from germline, CDR1 is SGHTA and CDR2 is FQGNSA. Sequencing was carried out using blood. The rearrangement links TRBV7-2 to TRBJ2-7, with D unresolved. The origin of this receptor is a human donor with active COVID-19. In nucleotides, the CDR3 is TGTGCCAGCAGCTCGTATCCCAGCGAGCAGTACTTC. The encoded protein is CASSSYPSEQYF.